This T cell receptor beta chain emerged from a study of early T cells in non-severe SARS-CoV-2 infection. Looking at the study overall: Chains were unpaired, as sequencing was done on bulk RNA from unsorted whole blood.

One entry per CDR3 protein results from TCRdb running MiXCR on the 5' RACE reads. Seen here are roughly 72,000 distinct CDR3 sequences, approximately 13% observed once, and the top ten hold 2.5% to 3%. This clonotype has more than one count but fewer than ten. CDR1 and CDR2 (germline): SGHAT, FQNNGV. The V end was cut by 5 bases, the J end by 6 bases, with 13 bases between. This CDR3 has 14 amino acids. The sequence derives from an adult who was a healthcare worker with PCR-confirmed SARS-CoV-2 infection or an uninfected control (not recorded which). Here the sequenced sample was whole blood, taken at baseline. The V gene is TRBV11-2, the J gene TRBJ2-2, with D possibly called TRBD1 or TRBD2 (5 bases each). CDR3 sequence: CASSRSVGAGELFF. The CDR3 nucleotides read TGTGCCAGCAGCCGTAGCGTGGGGGCCGGGGAGCTGTTTTTT.